The 7 T cell receptor beta chains reported below all come from one sample, sequenced in a study of cytomegalovirus exposure and HLA in healthy donors. The PCR was carried out with 60 Vbeta primers and 13 Jbeta primers. Method: immunoSEQ multiplex PCR; TCRdb's copy keeps in-frame clones and lacks some. The sample has 150,000 to 200,000 clones, over 60% seen once. Sequencing input: PBMCs. The receptors originated from a woman aged 50 to 60 in good health and CMV-seronegative.

The V gene is TRBV7-2, the J gene TRBJ2-7, with 9 bases identical to TRBD1. This CDR3 is 15 amino acids long. V shed 4 bases, J shed 0 bases, and the junction held 4 bases outside the gene matches. Germline lookup yields CDR1 SGHTA and CDR2 FQGNSA. CDR3 loop: CASSSGQGASYEQYF. Here the CDR3 DNA reads TGTGCCAGCAGCTCGGGACAGGGCGCCTCCTACGAGCAGTACTTC.

The V gene is TRBV4-2, the J gene TRBJ2-5, with 10 bases fitting TRBD2. J lost 5 bases, V lost 0 bases, and 6 bases had no gene match. CDR1 LGHNA and CDR2 YNFKEQ come from the germline V gene. The CDR3 consists of 16 residues. Here the CDR3 DNA reads TGTGCCAGCAGCCAAGACCCAGCGGGGGGGCCGGAGACCCAGTACTTC. This codes for CASSQDPAGGPETQYF.

This chain uses TRBV28 with TRBJ2-7; 7 bases are a match to TRBD1. Germline trimming cut 10 bases from V and 2 bases from J; bases unmatched to any gene: 11. This CDR3 has 14 amino acids. Looked up from germline, CDR1 is MDHEN and CDR2 is SYDVKM. The CDR3 loop is CATTPPQGAYEQYF. The CDR3 DNA reads TGTGCCACCACTCCCCCCCAGGGGGCCTACGAGCAGTACTTC.

On this clone: Germline and junction disagree at one end, which may indicate a read error. Additional DNA sequences in this sample encode the identical CDR3. The chain uses TRBV18 and TRBJ1-1; weak D call: TRBD1 (6 bases). The CDR3 runs to 14 residues. Germline V gene sequence: CDR1 KGHSH, CDR2 LQKENI. CDR3 bases: TGTGCCAGCTCACCGACAGGACCTAACACTGAAGCTTTCTTC. Residues: CASSPTGPNTEAFF. Filled out from reference TRBV18 and TRBJ1-1, the complete variable domain reads NAGVMQNPRHLVRRRGQEARLRCSPMKGHSHVYWYRQLPEEGLKFMVYLQKENIIDESGMPKERFSAEFPKEGPSILRIQQVVRGDSAAYFCASSPTGPNTEAFFGQGTRLTVV.

This clone showed up just a few times. The chain combines TRBV6-1 with TRBJ1-5; TRBD1 matches at 7 bases. V dropped 5 bases and J dropped 7; count of bases not matched to a gene: 11. Germline V gene sequence: CDR1 MNHNS, CDR2 SASEGT. This CDR3 region has 15 residues. In nucleotides, the CDR3 is TGTGCCAGCAGTTCTAGAGGACAGGCTTGGCAGCCCCAGCATTTT. Translating gives CASSSRGQAWQPQHF.

For this clone: Other DNA sequences of this sample code for an identical CDR3. This sequence joins TRBV5-1 and TRBJ2-2; the D gene is possibly TRBD2 (6 bases). The length of the CDR3 is 14 residues. Germline V gene data show CDR1 as SGHRS and CDR2 as YFSETQ. The ends were cut back, 4 bases at V and 3 bases at J, with 10 bases in the middle. The CDR3, as DNA: TGCGCCAGCAGCCGGGGGACGGACACCGGGGAGCTGTTTTTT. Translated: CASSRGTDTGELFF.

The V and J genes are TRBV7-9 and TRBJ2-3; TRBD1 aligns across 7 bases. CDR3 length equals 15 residues. The V gene's germline CDR1 is SEHNR and CDR2 FQNEAQ (reference sequence). V dropped 4 bases and J dropped 4; count of bases not matched to a gene: 8. The CDR3 loop is CASSYRQGGPDTQYF. The CDR3 region has the DNA TGTGCCAGCAGCTACCGACAGGGTGGACCAGATACGCAGTATTTT. The whole variable domain, remainder taken from reference TRBV7-9 and TRBJ2-3, is DTGVSQNPRHKITKRGQNVTFRCDPISEHNRLYWYRQTLGQGPEFLTYFQNEAQLEKSRLLSDRFSAERPKGSFSTLEIQRTEQGDSAMYLCASSYRQGGPDTQYFGPGTRLTVL.